The next 27 T cell receptor beta chains were all read from a single sample in a study of CD8+ T cells in alopecia areata. Extracted RNA was reverse transcribed into cDNA, the sequencing template. The method was immunoSEQ multiplex PCR; TCRdb's version includes in-frame clones alone and lacks a portion of them. The data show 100,000 to 120,000 clones, with 50% to 70% seen just once and 23% held by the top ten. The sample consisted of NKG2D-low CD8+ T cells sorted from blood. Receptors originate from a human donor with alopecia areata.

The chain is built from TRBV27 and TRBJ2-1; the D is unclear. Germline V gene data show CDR1 as MNHEY and CDR2 as SMNVEV (reference sequence). The CDR3 consists of 13 residues. Between the trimmed V and J ends, which lost 3 bases and 5 bases, there was a span of 8 bases. Here the CDR3 reads CASSFSINNEQFF. CDR3 nucleotides: TGTGCCAGCAGTTTCTCCATAAACAATGAGCAGTTCTTC.

The rearrangement uses TRBV27 and TRBJ2-5, with 7 bases matching TRBD2. Unmatched junction bases numbered 9, after V lost 3 bases and J lost 5 bases. Germline V lookup: CDR1 MNHEY, CDR2 SMNVEV (reference sequence). The CDR3 is made up of 15 amino acids. CDR3 DNA: TGTGCCAGCAGTTTCCGCCGGGAGGCTTGGGAGACCCAGTACTTC. It is translated as CASSFRREAWETQYF.

The chain uses TRBV5-4 and TRBJ2-5, with 14 bases lining up with TRBD2. The CDR3 runs to 16 residues. CDR1 is SGHNT and CDR2 is YYREEE in the germline V gene (reference sequence). With V trimmed by 0 bases and J by 6 bases, 4 bases remained unmatched. The CDR3 nucleotides read TGTGCCAGCAGCTTGGCAGGGACTAGCGGGAGAAAGACCCAGTACTTC. Residues: CASSLAGTSGRKTQYF.

The chain links TRBV5-1 to TRBJ2-7; 11 bases are a match to TRBD2. The germline V gene encodes CDR1 SGHRS and CDR2 YFSETQ. With 5 bases clipped from V and 2 bases from J, the junction kept 6 bases outside the gene matches. The length of the CDR3 is 15 residues. The CDR3 nucleotides read TGCGCCAGCAGTCCCTTAGCGGGAGGGCCCTACGAGCAGTACTTC. This codes for CASSPLAGGPYEQYF.

The sample holds a few counts of this clone. The same CDR3 is also encoded by other DNA sequences in this sample. The genes are TRBV4-1 and TRBJ2-7; 7 positions agree with TRBD1. The CDR3 covers 14 residues. The germline gives CDR1 MGHRA, CDR2 YSYEKL. V lost 0 bases to trimming and J lost 3 bases; unmatched junction nucleotides: 2. The CDR3 protein is CASSQEAGGYEQYF. CDR3 sequence (DNA): TGCGCCAGCAGCCAAGAGGCAGGGGGCTACGAGCAGTACTTC.

The V gene is TRBV13, the J gene TRBJ2-5; D uncertain. Per the germline V gene, CDR1 is PRHDT and CDR2 is FYEKMQ (reference sequence). The CDR3 has 14 amino acids. Trimming removed 0 bases from V and 5 bases from J, with 10 bases in between. CDR3: CASSLGHGAETQYF. The CDR3 DNA is TGTGCCAGCAGCTTAGGCCATGGAGCGGAGACCCAGTACTTC.

This chain connects TRBV28 to TRBJ2-7; the match to TRBD2 covers 8 bases. The germline CDR1 and CDR2 sequences are MDHEN and SYDVKM. The CDR3 runs 16 residues. The V gene end was trimmed by 4 bases and the J gene end by 2 bases; junction bases not matched to a gene: 10. This chain's CDR3 is CASSSPGSGITYEQYF. In DNA, the CDR3 is TGTGCCAGCAGTTCCCCAGGTAGCGGGATCACCTACGAGCAGTACTTC. The full variable domain, completed using reference TRBV28 and TRBJ2-7, is DVKVTQSSRYLVKRTGEKVFLECVQDMDHENMFWYRQDPGLGLRLIYFSYDVKMKEKGDIPEGYSVSREKKERFSLILESASTNQTSMYLCASSSPGSGITYEQYFGPGTRLTVT.

In its sample, this clone was seen a few times. The chain combines TRBV29-1 with TRBJ2-6; D uncertain. Germline values: CDR1 SQVTM, CDR2 ANQGSEA. The V gene lost 3 bases and the J gene lost 0 bases, with 9 bases spanning the gap. The CDR3 has 15 residues. This CDR3 is CSVEWETSGANVLTF. The CDR3 DNA is TGCAGCGTTGAGTGGGAAACCTCTGGGGCCAACGTCCTGACTTTC.

CDR3: CASTLAGGPYEQYF. Here the CDR3 DNA reads TGTGCCAGCACCCTAGCGGGAGGGCCATACGAGCAGTACTTC. The chain recombines TRBV27 with TRBJ2-7; 12 bases line up with TRBD2. CDR1 MNHEY and CDR2 SMNVEV come from the germline V gene (reference sequence). The CDR3 spans 14 residues. V gave up 7 bases and J gave up 4 bases; unmatched junction bases: 5.

This clone was seen just once. The chain carries TRBV12-5 and TRBJ2-1, with D uncertain. Trimming took off 2 bases at V and 9 bases at J, with 17 bases between the two ends. Germline CDR1 reads LGHNT; CDR2 reads FRNRAP. The CDR3 is 15 amino acids. CDR3 DNA: TGTGCTAGTGGTTTGCCACTCGCCGGTAGCATTGAGCAGTTCTTC. Translating it yields CASGLPLAGSIEQFF.

The CDR3 protein is CASSYGQTLSYEQYF. The CDR3 DNA sequence: TGTGCCAGCAGTTACGGGCAGACCCTCTCCTACGAGCAGTACTTC. The chain is built from TRBV6-5 and TRBJ2-7; no reliable D call. Trimming shortened V by 2 bases and J by 0 bases, and 11 bases separated the two germline ends. This CDR3 comprises 15 residues. The V gene's germline CDR1 is MNHEY and CDR2 SVGAGI.

CDR3 in DNA: TGCGCCAGCAGCGTAGGGGAAAGCGACCACAATGAGCAGTTCTTC. Amino acid sequence: CASSVGESDHNEQFF. This rearrangement joins TRBV4-1 to TRBJ2-1, with D perhaps TRBD1 (5 bases). Germline CDR1 MGHRA, CDR2 YSYEKL. V lost 5 bases and J lost 5, with 16 bases in between. This CDR3 region has 15 residues.

This chain links TRBV5-4 with TRBJ2-2; 8 bases map to TRBD2. The V and J ends lost 0 bases and 9 bases, in that order; junction bases with no gene match: 4. The CDR3 sequence is 14 residues long. Germline-derived CDR1 and CDR2 are SGHNT and YYREEE (reference sequence). Written as DNA, the CDR3 is TGTGCCAGCAGCTTGGGACTAGCGAACAGGGAGCTGTTTTTT. Protein product: CASSLGLANRELFF.

A few counts support this clone. V is TRBV28 and J is TRBJ1-2, with 8 bases aligning to TRBD1. V dropped 6 bases and J dropped 4; count of bases not matched to a gene: 4. Germline values: CDR1 MDHEN, CDR2 SYDVKM. This CDR3 comprises 13 residues. DNA of the CDR3: TGTGCCAGCAGACAAACAGGGGGCTATGGCTACACCTTC. It is translated as CASRQTGGYGYTF.

The chain employs TRBV25-1 and TRBJ2-3; a weak D match, TRBD1 (5 bases). The CDR3 extends over 16 amino acids. CDR1 is MGHDK, CDR2 SYGVNS, per germline. V lost 6 bases to trimming and J lost 1 base, with 17 bases between them. This chain's CDR3 is CASSPPQGPRTDTQYF. The CDR3, as DNA: TGTGCCAGCAGCCCCCCCCAGGGTCCACGCACAGATACGCAGTATTTT.

This clone was observed a handful of times. The gene calls are TRBV7-9 and TRBJ1-1; D perhaps matches TRBD1 (6 bases). This CDR3 contains 15 residues. CDR1 and CDR2 from the germline V gene are SEHNR and FQNEAQ (reference sequence). V dropped 5 bases and J dropped 0 bases, with 13 bases sitting between them. CDR3 coding DNA: TGTGCCAGCAGCCCGACCGGACAGCTGAACACTGAAGCTTTCTTT. Its translation is CASSPTGQLNTEAFF. Drawing the rest from reference TRBV7-9 and TRBJ1-1, the complete variable domain is DTGVSQNPRHKITKRGQNVTFRCDPISEHNRLYWYRQTLGQGPEFLTYFQNEAQLEKSRLLSDRFSAERPKGSFSTLEIQRTEQGDSAMYLCASSPTGQLNTEAFFGQGTRLTVV.

The genes are TRBV9 and TRBJ2-2; TRBD1 agrees at 10 bases. The CDR3 runs to 15 residues. From germline, CDR1 is SGDLS and CDR2 YYNGEE. V lost 3 bases, J lost 5 bases, and 4 bases stayed unmatched. DNA for the CDR3: TGTGCCAGCAGCGGGGACAGGGGCGGAACCGGGGAGCTGTTTTTT. Translating gives CASSGDRGGTGELFF.

V usage is TRBV5-1 and J usage is TRBJ2-1, with D possibly called TRBD1 or TRBD2 (5 bases each). The V end lost 2 bases, the J end lost 14 bases, and 20 bases lay between the germline ends. The CDR3 is 14 residues long. CDR1 is SGHRS, CDR2 YFSETQ, per germline. CDR3 sequence: CASSFEPRERGEFF. The CDR3 nucleotides read TGCGCCAGCAGCTTCGAACCCCGGGAAAGGGGAGAGTTCTTC.

The chain couples TRBV7-9 to TRBJ2-3; D is unclear. The CDR3 has 14 amino acids. Between the trimmed V and J ends, which lost 5 bases and 4 bases, there was a span of 13 bases. In germline, CDR1 is SEHNR, CDR2 FQNEAQ (reference sequence). CDR3 in amino acids: CASSPPQAPDTQYF. The CDR3 DNA reads as TGTGCCAGCAGCCCCCCGCAGGCCCCAGATACGCAGTATTTT.

V and J are TRBV29-1 and TRBJ2-2, with 7 positions matching TRBD2. This CDR3 is 16 amino acids long. J was trimmed by 6 bases and V by 0 bases; bases with no gene match: 10. The V gene's germline CDR1 is SQVTM and CDR2 ANQGSEA. The DNA for the CDR3 is TGCAGCGTTGAAGATCCCCTAGCGGTGGCCCCCGGGGAGCTGTTTTTT. Translation: CSVEDPLAVAPGELFF.

This chain joins TRBV5-1 and TRBJ2-2; D is uncertain. Trimming stripped 5 bases from V and 4 bases from J, with 9 bases between. This CDR3 has 13 amino acids. Germline V gene sequence: CDR1 SGHRS, CDR2 YFSETQ. The CDR3 is CASSQVGTGELFF. In DNA, the CDR3 is TGCGCCAGCAGTCAAGTCGGCACCGGGGAGCTGTTTTTT. Drawing the rest from reference TRBV5-1 and TRBJ2-2, the complete variable domain is KAGVTQTPRYLIKTRGQQVTLSCSPISGHRSVSWYQQTPGQGLQFLFEYFSETQRNKGNFPGRFSGRQFSNSRSEMNVSTLELGDSALYLCASSQVGTGELFFGEGSRLTVL.

This clone was picked up one time. The chain couples TRBV5-6 to TRBJ1-5, with 8 bases fitting TRBD1. The CDR3 has 14 residues. Germline CDR1 SGHDT, CDR2 YYEEEE. The ends lost 4 bases at V and 7 bases at J; junction bases unmatched: 7. CDR3 coding DNA: TGTGCCAGCAGCCAAGGACAGGGTGGGCAGCCCCAGCATTTT. Protein sequence: CASSQGQGGQPQHF. The full variable domain, rest sourced from reference TRBV5-6 and TRBJ1-5, is DAGVTQSPTHLIKTRGQQVTLRCSPKSGHDTVSWYQQALGQGPQFIFQYYEEEERQRGNFPDRFSGHQFPNYSSELNVNALLLGDSALYLCASSQGQGGQPQHFGDGTRLSIL.

The genes are TRBV4-1 and TRBJ1-1; D remains ambiguous. V gave up 4 bases and J gave up 4 bases, with 13 bases separating them. The CDR3 has 14 residues. CDR1 is MGHRA, CDR2 YSYEKL, per germline. CDR3 loop: CASSPSTGSTEAFF. The CDR3 DNA reads TGCGCCAGCAGCCCCTCCACCGGGAGCACTGAAGCTTTCTTT.

This clone was seen once. V is TRBV25-1 and J is TRBJ2-7; D not certain. The V end lost 5 bases, the J end lost 4 bases, and 12 bases lay between the germline ends. CDR1 and CDR2 (germline): MGHDK, SYGVNS. The CDR3 is 13 amino acids. For the CDR3, the DNA is TGTGCCAGCAGTCCGGTCTCCGTTTACGAGCAGTACTTC. Residues: CASSPVSVYEQYF.

V gene TRBV30 combines with J gene TRBJ2-7, with no clear D. Germline V gene lookup returns CDR1 GTSNPN and CDR2 SVGIG (reference sequence). The CDR3 runs to 10 residues. Between the trimmed V and J ends, which lost 5 bases and 3 bases, there was a span of 5 bases. CDR3 bases: TGTGCCTGGGGCAGCTACGAGCAGTACTTC. Protein product: CAWGSYEQYF.

In this sample, this clone turned up a few times. The V call is TRBV7-9, the J call TRBJ2-2, with unresolved D. V was trimmed by 5 bases and J by 10 bases, leaving 5 bases between them. The CDR3 sequence is 10 residues long. Germline V lookup: CDR1 SEHNR, CDR2 FQNEAQ (reference sequence). In nucleotides, the CDR3 is TGTGCCAGCAGCGCCCTGGAGCTGTTTTTT. Its translation is CASSALELFF.

This clone was observed a few times. The rearrangement uses TRBV2 and TRBJ2-5, with a possible D match to TRBD2 (6 bases). This CDR3 is built from 12 residues. CDR1 SNHLY and CDR2 FYNNEI come from the germline V gene. V lost 10 bases and J 2 bases, leaving 11 bases between the germline ends. CDR3 nucleotide sequence: TGTGCCACCAGGGACTTTCAAGAGACCCAGTACTTC. It yields the protein CATRDFQETQYF. The full variable domain, completed using reference TRBV2 and TRBJ2-5, is EPEVTQTPSHQVTQMGQEVILRCVPISNHLYFYWYRQILGQKVEFLVSFYNNEISEKSEIFDDQFSVERPDGSNFTLKIRSTKLEDSAMYFCATRDFQETQYFGPGTRLLVL.